This note documents a single TCR beta chain sequence. Its target is unknown. The treatment was: over 15 received Ad26.COV2.S at low or high dose, single or two shots; 5 received placebo; per-sample allocation not given. Sampling occurred on day 63 after the first vaccine or placebo injection. Recruitment in Boston yielded a donor of adult age, 18-55 years. The data were obtained in a study of Ad26.COV2.S vaccination and SARS-CoV-2 variants. Background on the study: Participant was drawn from the COV1001 Ad26.COV2.S trial arm. Study-wide results and limits: It was found that vaccine and placebo recipients had similar non-spike TCR breadth.

Assay: immunoSEQ multiplex PCR; the TCRdb copy retains only in-frame clones and omits some. The data hold hundreds of thousands of clones, with 65% to 90% observed a single time. The TCR comes from a person aged 18-60 years who received the Ad26.COV2.S COVID-19 vaccine or a placebo. Sequenced material: peripheral blood, taken in a trial of Ad26.COV2.S vaccine versus placebo.

CDR3 DNA: TGCGCCAGCGGAACCCTAGGTGTTGGGGAAGAGACCCAGTACTTC. Translated: CASGTLGVGEETQYF. This chain links TRBV4-1 with TRBJ2-5; D gene unclear. The CDR3 sequence is 15 residues long. The germline V gene has CDR1 MGHRA and CDR2 YSYEKL. Trimming took off 8 bases at V and 3 bases at J, with 19 bases between the two ends.